This is a list of T cell receptor beta chains from one sample in a study of blood T cell repertoires in COVID-19. Only in-frame clones appear in the TCRdb table, and some are missing; sequencing was by immunoSEQ multiplex PCR. The sample holds about 280,000 clones, approximately 88% seen once. Sequencing input: peripheral blood. The receptors shown here come from a man between 18 and 35 years old with active or convalescent COVID-19. CDR3s include the opening cysteine and the closing phenylalanine or tryptophan. Fields, in order: J gene, V gene, clone size, D gene, CDR3 DNA, CDR3 protein. D genes are given only for firm matches. The listing skips clone size in some rows; elsewhere it reads once, few, many or a size class.

>TRBJ2-5|TRBV5-4|-|TRBD2
TGTGCCAGCAGCCCGATCGGGGGGGCCCAAGAGACCCAGTACTTC
CASSPIGGAQETQYF
>TRBJ1-6|TRBV7-3|-|TRBD1
TGTGCCAGCAGCAGAGCAGGGGGCGCGGATTCACCCCTCCACTTT
CASSRAGGADSPLHF
>TRBJ1-2|TRBV6-1|-|TRBD1
TGTGCCAGCAGTGAGTGGGGACAGGGGCCTTCTTATGGCTACACCTTC
CASSEWGQGPSYGYTF
>TRBJ1-1|TRBV2|-|-
TGTGCCAGCAGTAACCGCCAGGGTGACACTGAAGCTTTCTTT
CASSNRQGDTEAFF
>TRBJ2-7|TRBV3-1/TRBV3-2|-|TRBD1
TGTGCCAGCAGCCCGACCGGGACAGGGGCCTACGAGCAGTACTTC
CASSPTGTGAYEQYF
>TRBJ2-3|TRBV7-2|-|-
TGTGCCAGCAGCGCTATTTTGGCAGATACGCAGTATTTT
CASSAILADTQYF
>TRBJ1-1|TRBV9|-|TRBD1
TGTGCCAGCAGCGCGGGGACAGGGGGGGCTGAAGCTTTCTTT
CASSAGTGGAEAFF
>TRBJ1-2|TRBV6-2/TRBV6-3|-|-
TGTGCCAGCAGTGTACAGGTTGGCTATGGCTACACCTTC
CASSVQVGYGYTF
>TRBJ1-6|TRBV3-1/TRBV3-2|few|-
TGTGCCAGCAGCCAAGATCTCCGTTCACCCCTCCACTTT
CASSQDLRSPLHF
>TRBJ2-7|TRBV10-3|-|-
TGTGCCTCAAATCCCACAGGGTCATACGAGCAGTACTTC
CASNPTGSYEQYF
>TRBJ2-5|TRBV9|-|TRBD1
TGTGCCAGCAGCGTCGAGGGGGCGCGGTGGGAGACCCAGTACTTC
CASSVEGARWETQYF
>TRBJ1-2|TRBV10-3|once|-
TGTGCCATCAGTGTGGACAGATTTAACTATGGCTACACCTTC
CAISVDRFNYGYTF
>TRBJ1-1|TRBV9|-|-
TGTGCCAGCAGCCCCAGTGGTGGCGGGTGGGCTTTCTTT
CASSPSGGGWAFF
>TRBJ2-1|TRBV11-2|few|-
TGTGCCAGCAGCTTAGCGGGGAACCGGAATGAGCAGTTCTTC
CASSLAGNRNEQFF
>TRBJ1-6|TRBV4-3|-|-
TGCGCCAGCAGCCAAGAGGGTTATCCAGGGGACCGGGCTTATTCACCCCTCCACTTT
CASSQEGYPGDRAYSPLHF
>TRBJ2-1|TRBV24-1|-|-
TGTGCCACCAGTGATTTCTCGGACAGCTACAATGAGCAGTTCTTC
CATSDFSDSYNEQFF
>TRBJ1-2|TRBV2|many|TRBD1
TGTGCCACGGACAGGGTAGTGTATGGCTACACCTTC
CATDRVVYGYTF
>TRBJ1-2|TRBV19|-|-
TGTGCCAGTAGTATAGATCCGGGGATCAATGGCTACACCTTC
CASSIDPGINGYTF
>TRBJ1-1|TRBV11-2|few|-
TGTGCCAGCAGCTTAGGCAGGACTGGCACTGAAGCTTTCTTT
CASSLGRTGTEAFF
>TRBJ2-3|TRBV6-5|-|-
TGTGCCAGCAGTTACTCCAGTTCTTCTAGCACAGATACGCAGTATTTT
CASSYSSSSSTDTQYF
>TRBJ2-5|TRBV9|-|-
TGTGCCAGCAGCGGTTGGCCTGAACAAGAGACCCAGTACTTC
CASSGWPEQETQYF
>TRBJ1-5|TRBV19|-|TRBD1
TGTGCCAGTAGTATGGGACAGGGCCTTAGCAATCAGCCCCAGCATTTT
CASSMGQGLSNQPQHF
>TRBJ2-7|TRBV12-5|-|TRBD1
TGTGCTAGCCGTGTGACAGGGCCCTACGAGCAGTACTTC
CASRVTGPYEQYF